Below, one T cell receptor beta chain is given with its context. The antigen remains unidentified. CDR3 size: 13 residues. The V gene lost 5 bases and the J gene lost 11 bases, with 18 bases spanning the gap. Germline values: CDR1 SGHAT, CDR2 FQNNGV. The sample belongs to a study of tumor-infiltrating lymphocytes in primary liver carcinoma. Points from the study as a whole: Tumor-adjacent and tumor-blood pairs shared a smaller degree of overlap than tumor region pairs.

Total RNA (roughly 550 ng) served as template for TCR beta cDNA synthesis primed by a constant-region primer. Three nested multiplex PCR rounds, a slightly modified ARM-PCR, produced the libraries for TCR beta. A C-beta reverse primer was combined with TRBV1-TRBV30 forward primers in the first two PCR rounds, and each round had approximately 9 cycles. TCRdb redid the calling of the multiplex PCR reads with MiXCR, one entry per CDR3 protein. The sample has about 92,000 distinct CDR3 sequences, around 68% seen once. The source material, 20-30 mg of unsorted bulk tissue, was used to co-extract RNA and DNA.

The sequencing input was tumor-adjacent normal liver tissue. The chain carries TRBV11-2 and TRBJ1-2; perhaps TRBD1 as D (5 bases). The receptor was isolated from a man aged 40-49 years with primary liver carcinoma and hepatitis B virus infection. The CDR3 region is CASSSVGPSGYTF. CDR3 coding DNA: TGTGCCAGCAGCAGCGTGGGGCCTTCGGGATACACCTTC.